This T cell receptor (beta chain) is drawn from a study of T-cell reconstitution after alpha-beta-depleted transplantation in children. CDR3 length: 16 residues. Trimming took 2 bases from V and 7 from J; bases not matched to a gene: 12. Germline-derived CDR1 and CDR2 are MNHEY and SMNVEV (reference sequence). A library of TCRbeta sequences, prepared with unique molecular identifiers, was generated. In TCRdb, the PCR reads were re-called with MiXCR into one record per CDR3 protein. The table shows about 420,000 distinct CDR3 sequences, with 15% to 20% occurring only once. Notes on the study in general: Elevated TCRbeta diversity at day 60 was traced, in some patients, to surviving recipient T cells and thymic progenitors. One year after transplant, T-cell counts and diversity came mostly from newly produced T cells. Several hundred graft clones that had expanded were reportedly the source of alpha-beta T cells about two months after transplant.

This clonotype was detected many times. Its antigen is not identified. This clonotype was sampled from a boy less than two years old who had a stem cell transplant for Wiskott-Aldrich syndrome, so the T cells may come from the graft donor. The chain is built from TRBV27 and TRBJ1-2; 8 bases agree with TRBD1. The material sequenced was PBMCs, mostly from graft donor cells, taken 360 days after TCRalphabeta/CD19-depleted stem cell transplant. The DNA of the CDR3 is TGTGCCAGCAGTTTACTTTTTGACAGGGGTTTGTCTGGCTACACCTTC. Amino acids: CASSLLFDRGLSGYTF.